Presented here are 4 T cell receptor beta chains from one specimen sequenced in a study of human T cells and chemical hapten exposure. Indicated time point: pre-sensitization, week 0. Treatment of the sample: therapeutic diphenylcyclopropenone sensitization with weekly scalp DPC. Sequencing started from total RNA isolated from unfractionated whole blood. TCRdb used MiXCR to reprocess the RACE reads, holding one entry per CDR3 protein. This sample yields around 33,000 distinct CDR3 sequences, of which roughly 12% are seen a single time; around 2% belongs to the top ten. The material was whole blood, obtained in connection with sensitization to the hapten diphenylcyclopropenone (DPC). Receptors were obtained from a woman between 35 and 50 years old with alopecia areata. Some clones in this sample may be carry-over from other donors' samples.

This clonotype was seen more than once but under ten times. The chain is built from TRBV7-2 and TRBJ2-1; 13 nucleotides line up with TRBD2. Unmatched junction bases numbered 6, after V lost 5 bases and J lost 2 bases. Germline V lookup: CDR1 SGHTA, CDR2 FQGNSA. This CDR3 has 17 amino acids. In nucleotides, the CDR3 is TGTGCCAGCAGCCTGGGACTAGCGGGATCCACCTACAATGAGCAGTTCTTC. This sequence encodes CASSLGLAGSTYNEQFF. The variable domain in full, completed from reference TRBV7-2 and TRBJ2-1, reads GAGVSQSPSNKVTEKGKDVELRCDPISGHTALYWYRQSLGQGLEFLIYFQGNSAPDKSGLPSDRFSAERTGGSVSTLTIQRTQQEDSAVYLCASSLGLAGSTYNEQFFGPGTRLTVL.

The rearrangement links TRBV6-5 to TRBJ2-5; D is unclear. The V gene's germline CDR1 is MNHEY and CDR2 SVGAGI. V was trimmed by 8 bases and J by 2 bases, leaving 15 bases between them. The CDR3 runs 14 residues. The CDR3 is CASSAWAAQETQYF. CDR3 nucleotide sequence: TGTGCCAGCTCGGCGTGGGCAGCACAAGAGACCCAGTACTTC.

The V gene is TRBV28, the J gene TRBJ1-3; 7 positions agree with TRBD1. The CDR3 is 15 residues long. CDR1 is MDHEN, CDR2 SYDVKM, per germline. V shed 5 bases, J shed 0 bases, and the junction held 4 bases outside the gene matches. The CDR3 protein is CASSLGQNSGNTIYF. DNA of the CDR3: TGTGCCAGCAGTCTGGGACAGAACTCTGGAAACACCATATATTTT.

This clonotype has at least ten counts. This chain joins TRBV3-1 and TRBJ2-2, with D possibly being TRBD1 or TRBD2 (5 bases each). Looked up from germline, CDR1 is LGHDT and CDR2 is YNNKEL (reference sequence). The germline V and J ends were trimmed by 6 bases and 0 bases, with 14 bases remaining between them. CDR3 length equals 16 residues. In nucleotides, the CDR3 is TGTGCCAGCAGTCCGACCGGGACGCCGAACACCGGGGAGCTGTTTTTT. Translated, it gives CASSPTGTPNTGELFF.